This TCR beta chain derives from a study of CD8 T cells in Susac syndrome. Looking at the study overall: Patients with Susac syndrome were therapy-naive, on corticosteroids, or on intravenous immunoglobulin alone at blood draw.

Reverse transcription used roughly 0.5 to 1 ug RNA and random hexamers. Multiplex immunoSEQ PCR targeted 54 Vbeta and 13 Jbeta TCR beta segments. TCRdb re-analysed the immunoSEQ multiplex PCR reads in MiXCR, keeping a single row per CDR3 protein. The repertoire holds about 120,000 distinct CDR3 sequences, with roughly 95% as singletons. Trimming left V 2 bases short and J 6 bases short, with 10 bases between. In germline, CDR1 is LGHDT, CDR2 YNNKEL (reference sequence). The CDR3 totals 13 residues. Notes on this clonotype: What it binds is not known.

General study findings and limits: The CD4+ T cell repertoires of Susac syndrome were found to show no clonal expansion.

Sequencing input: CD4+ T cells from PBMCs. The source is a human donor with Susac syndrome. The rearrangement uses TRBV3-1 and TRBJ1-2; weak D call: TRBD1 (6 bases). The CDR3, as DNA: TGTGCCAGCAGCCAACGGAAGGGGGATGGCTACACCTTC. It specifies CASSQRKGDGYTF. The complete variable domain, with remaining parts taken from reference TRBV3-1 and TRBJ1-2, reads DTAVSQTPKYLVTQMGNDKSIKCEQNLGHDTMYWYKQDSKKFLKIMFSYNNKELIINETVPNRFSPKSPDKAHLNLHINSLELGDSAVYFCASSQRKGDGYTFGSGTRLTVV.